The 23 T cell receptor beta chains below all came from one sample that was sequenced in a study of blood T cell repertoires in COVID-19. Clones were sequenced by immunoSEQ multiplex PCR, and TCRdb holds only the in-frame ones, with some missing. Seen here are 250,000 to 300,000 clones, about 88% observed once, and the top ten hold approximately 10%. The source material was peripheral blood. The receptors derive from a woman between 25 and 40 years old with COVID-19, enrolled during active disease.

This clone was detected a few times. The chain couples TRBV4-1 to TRBJ2-7; TRBD2 aligns across 8 bases. V gave up 3 bases and J gave up 0 bases; unmatched junction bases: 13. The CDR3 consists of 18 residues. Germline V gene sequence: CDR1 MGHRA, CDR2 YSYEKL. The CDR3 loop is CASSHRGVGAGDSYEQYF. Written as DNA, the CDR3 is TGCGCCAGCAGCCACCGGGGGGTCGGAGCGGGAGACTCCTACGAGCAGTACTTC.

This chain connects TRBV14 to TRBJ1-1; 8 nucleotides align to TRBD1. Germline-derived CDR1 and CDR2 are SGHDN and FVKESK. V lost 4 bases to trimming and J lost 4 bases; unmatched junction nucleotides: 11. CDR3 length: 16 residues. The CDR3 DNA is TGTGCCAGCAGCCTCATGACAGGGGTGGGGAGCACTGAAGCTTTCTTT. It yields the protein CASSLMTGVGSTEAFF.

This clone was picked up one time. The genes are TRBV6-5 and TRBJ2-5; 7 nucleotides match TRBD1. J was trimmed by 5 bases and V by 0 bases; bases with no gene match: 6. Per the germline V gene, CDR1 is MNHEY and CDR2 is SVGAGI. The CDR3 totals 15 residues. The CDR3 region is CASSYSETGRETQYF. CDR3 coding DNA: TGTGCCAGCAGTTACTCGGAGACAGGGCGGGAGACCCAGTACTTC.

The chain combines TRBV21-1 with TRBJ1-1; the tabulated D call, TRBD1, remains unverified against the DNA. TRBV21-1 is a pseudogene segment. This CDR3 comprises 17 residues. The CDR3 reads CASSKEWDRGVYTEAFF. The CDR3 DNA reads TGTGCCAGCAGCAAAGAGTGGGACAGGGGGGTATACACTGAAGCTTTCTTT.

This sequence joins TRBV3-1 (or the pseudogene TRBV3-2) and TRBJ1-1; D not certain. The germline CDR1 and CDR2 sequences are LGHDT and YNNKEL (reference sequence). Trimming took off 5 bases at V and 3 bases at J, with 16 bases between the two ends. The CDR3 is 15 residues long. The CDR3 DNA reads TGTGCCAGCAGCAATCTACAGCTGTCTTACACTGAAGCTTTCTTT. Translated, it gives CASSNLQLSYTEAFF.

The gene calls are TRBV4-3 and TRBJ2-1; possible D gene TRBD2, 6 bases. Germline V gene lookup returns CDR1 LGHNA and CDR2 YSLEER. V lost 1 base and J 8 bases, leaving 12 bases between the germline ends. The CDR3 loop spans 14 amino acids. The CDR3, as DNA: TGCGCCAGCAGCCAAGTCGGGACTGGGGATGAGCAGTTCTTC. It translates to CASSQVGTGDEQFF.

The chain links TRBV24-1 to TRBJ2-5; D perhaps matches TRBD2 (7 bases). Germline V gene lookup returns CDR1 KGHDR and CDR2 SFDVKD. The V gene lost 3 bases and the J gene lost 1 base, with 14 bases spanning the gap. There are 16 residues in the CDR3. The CDR3 region has the DNA TGTGCCACCAGTGATCCTGCGGGGGCCGTCCAAGAGACCCAGTACTTC. This encodes CATSDPAGAVQETQYF.

This sequence joins TRBV30 and TRBJ1-5; D is unresolved. The CDR3 sequence is 13 residues long. Trimming left V 2 bases short and J 5 bases short, with 10 bases between. Germline assignment: CDR1 GTSNPN and CDR2 SVGIG (reference sequence). In nucleotides, the CDR3 is TGTGCCTGGAGTTTCGGGTTAGATCAGCCCCAGCATTTT. It translates to CAWSFGLDQPQHF.

V is TRBV2 and J is TRBJ2-1, with D perhaps matching TRBD2 (6 bases). Trimming removed 8 bases at V and 5 bases at J, with 16 bases between. Germline V gene lookup returns CDR1 SNHLY and CDR2 FYNNEI. The CDR3 extends over 14 amino acids. The CDR3 loop reads CASGGTGRDNEQFF. In DNA, the CDR3 is TGTGCCAGCGGGGGGACTGGCAGGGACAATGAGCAGTTCTTC. Supplemented by reference TRBV2 and TRBJ2-1, the full variable domain reads EPEVTQTPSHQVTQMGQEVILRCVPISNHLYFYWYRQILGQKVEFLVSFYNNEISEKSEIFDDQFSVERPDGSNFTLKIRSTKLEDSAMYFCASGGTGRDNEQFFGPGTRLTVL.

The sample holds a few counts of this clone. Other DNA sequences in the same sample also yield this CDR3. V gene TRBV20-1 combines with J gene TRBJ1-2; no clear D. Per germline, CDR1 DFQATT and CDR2 SNEGSKA (reference sequence). There are 11 residues in the CDR3. V lost 0 bases and J 4 bases, leaving 3 bases between the germline ends. CDR3 DNA sequence: TGCAGTGCTAGAGACAGCTATGGCTACACCTTC. Its protein is CSARDSYGYTF.

The chain is built from TRBV9 and TRBJ2-3; 12 bases map to TRBD2. V was pared by 3 bases and J by 6 bases, with 8 bases of the junction left unmatched. In germline, CDR1 is SGDLS, CDR2 YYNGEE. The CDR3 spans 16 residues. CDR3 protein: CASSAELTSGSDTQYF. DNA of the CDR3: TGTGCCAGCAGCGCCGAACTGACTAGCGGGAGTGATACGCAGTATTTT. Full variable domain (outside the CDR3, taken from reference TRBV9 and TRBJ2-3): DSGVTQTPKHLITATGQRVTLRCSPRSGDLSVYWYQQSLDQGLQFLIQYYNGEERAKGNILERFSAQQFPDLHSELNLSSLELGDSALYFCASSAELTSGSDTQYFGPGTRLTVL.

The genes are TRBV11-2 and TRBJ1-2; weak D call: TRBD1 (5 bases). Trimming shortened V by 1 base and J by 8 bases, and 14 bases separated the two germline ends. The CDR3 has 14 amino acids. Germline CDR1 and CDR2: SGHAT and FQNNGV. CDR3 coding DNA: TGTGCCAGCAGCTTAGTTGGGGGGATGCGGGGCTACACCTTC. Encoded protein: CASSLVGGMRGYTF.

The genes are TRBV28 and TRBJ1-2, with D possibly TRBD1 on 6 matching bases. V lost 7 bases, J lost 3 bases, and 12 bases lay in between. Looked up from germline, CDR1 is MDHEN and CDR2 is SYDVKM. The CDR3 contains 13 residues. The CDR3 DNA sequence: TGTGCCAGCACCAGAGACAGGTACTATGGCTACACCTTC. Its protein product is CASTRDRYYGYTF.

This chain links TRBV9 with TRBJ1-4, with 7 positions matching TRBD1. CDR3 size: 15 residues. CDR1 and CDR2 from the germline V gene are SGDLS and YYNGEE. V gave up 3 bases and J gave up 7 bases; unmatched junction bases: 9. The CDR3 loop is CASSELTGPSEKLFF. The CDR3 bases are TGTGCCAGCAGCGAGCTGACAGGGCCTAGTGAAAAACTGTTTTTT.

This clone was recorded once. The genes are TRBV25-1 and TRBJ2-5, with a weak D call TRBD1 (5 bases). The V gene's germline CDR1 is MGHDK and CDR2 SYGVNS. V lost 2 bases, J lost 5 bases, and 12 bases lay in between. This CDR3 is 14 amino acids long. The CDR3: CASSEPWGSETQYF. CDR3 in DNA: TGTGCCAGCAGTGAACCATGGGGCTCGGAGACCCAGTACTTC.

Remarks on this clone: Sequence at one end of the junction differs from germline and may be a read error. The V and J genes are TRBV4-1 and TRBJ1-2; 7 bases fit TRBD1. This CDR3 comprises 15 residues. Germline lookup yields CDR1 MGHRA and CDR2 YSYEKL. The CDR3 reads CASSQEQQGNYGYTF. The CDR3 coding sequence is TGCGCCAGCAGTCAAGAGCAACAGGGGAACTATGGCTACACCTTC.

Only one count was recorded for this clone. The chain employs TRBV28 and TRBJ1-4, with 9 bases lining up with TRBD1. The CDR3 has 16 residues. V dropped 1 base and J dropped 10; count of bases not matched to a gene: 10. The germline CDR1 and CDR2 sequences are MDHEN and SYDVKM. The CDR3 DNA follows: TGTGCCAGCAGTTTATCGGGACAGGGCCGGAGCGGAAAACTGTTTTTT. Translated, it gives CASSLSGQGRSGKLFF.

J is TRBJ2-2 and V is TRBV27; D might be TRBD2 (6 bases). CDR1 is MNHEY and CDR2 is SMNVEV in the germline V gene (reference sequence). Trimming cost V 7 bases and J 5 bases, with 14 bases left between them. The CDR3 sequence is 14 residues long. In DNA form, the CDR3 reads TGTGCCAGCACCCTTGCGGCGGGAACCGGGGAGCTGTTTTTT. It encodes CASTLAAGTGELFF.

This CDR3 reads CASSSPDAANTGELFF. CDR3 coding DNA: TGTGCCAGCAGTTCCCCCGACGCGGCGAACACCGGGGAGCTGTTTTTT. The V and J genes are TRBV28 and TRBJ2-2; the D is unclear. Germline CDR1 is MDHEN and CDR2 is SYDVKM. The CDR3 covers 16 residues. V was pared by 4 bases and J by 0 bases, with 12 bases between.

The chain is built from TRBV5-4 and TRBJ1-2; D gene unclear. Germline V gives CDR1 SGHNT, CDR2 YYREEE (reference sequence). The CDR3 runs 14 residues. Trimming pared 2 bases from V and 2 bases from J, leaving 10 bases between. CDR3 loop: CASSFWYKNYGYTF. CDR3 nucleotide sequence: TGTGCCAGCAGCTTTTGGTACAAAAACTATGGCTACACCTTC.

CDR3 in DNA: TGTGCCAGCAAGGACAATTCGGAAACTGAAGCTTTCTTT. This encodes CASKDNSETEAFF. The rearrangement joins TRBV2 to TRBJ1-1, with D tentatively TRBD1 (5 bases). Trimming removed 7 bases at V and 5 bases at J, with 14 bases between. The germline V gene has CDR1 SNHLY and CDR2 FYNNEI. CDR3 length: 13 residues.

This clone was recorded once. This chain joins TRBV5-1 and TRBJ2-1, with 8 bases fitting TRBD1. The germline V gene encodes CDR1 SGHRS and CDR2 YFSETQ. This CDR3 spans 14 amino acids. J gave up 5 bases and V 2 bases, and 3 bases lay outside the gene matches. CDR3 sequence (DNA): TGCGCCAGCAGCTTCTCAGGGGGCAACAATGAGCAGTTCTTC. Translation: CASSFSGGNNEQFF.

The chain employs TRBV29-1 and TRBJ2-7, with TRBD1 matching 12 bases. The CDR3 is made up of 14 amino acids. From germline, CDR1 is SQVTM and CDR2 ANQGSEA. V shed 4 bases and J 4 bases; nucleotides not matched to a gene: 5. The DNA for the CDR3 is TGCAGCGTTGGAGGGACAGGGGGCACATACGAGCAGTACTTC. It translates to CSVGGTGGTYEQYF.